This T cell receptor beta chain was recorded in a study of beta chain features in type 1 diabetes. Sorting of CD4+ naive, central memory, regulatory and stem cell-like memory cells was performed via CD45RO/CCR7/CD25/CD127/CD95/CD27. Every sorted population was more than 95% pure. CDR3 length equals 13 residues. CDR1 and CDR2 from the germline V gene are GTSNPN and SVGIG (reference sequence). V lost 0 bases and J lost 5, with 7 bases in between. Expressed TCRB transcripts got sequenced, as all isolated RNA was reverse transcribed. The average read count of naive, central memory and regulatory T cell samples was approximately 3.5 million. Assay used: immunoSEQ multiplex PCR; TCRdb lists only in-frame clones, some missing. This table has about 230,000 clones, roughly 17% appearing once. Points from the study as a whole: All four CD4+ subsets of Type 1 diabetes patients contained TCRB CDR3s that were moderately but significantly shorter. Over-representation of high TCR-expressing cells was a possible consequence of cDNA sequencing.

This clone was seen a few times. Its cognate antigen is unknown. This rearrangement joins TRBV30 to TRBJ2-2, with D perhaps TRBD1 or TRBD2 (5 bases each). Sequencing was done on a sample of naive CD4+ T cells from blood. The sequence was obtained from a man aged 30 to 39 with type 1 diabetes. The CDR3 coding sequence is TGTGCCTGGAGTGTTGGGGGAACCGGGGAGCTGTTTTTT. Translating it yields CAWSVGGTGELFF.